The entry that follows covers one T cell receptor (beta chain) sequence. As originally analysed: How many nucleated cells were present was estimated from reference gene primer amplification. The protocol was immunoSEQ multiplex PCR, while the TCRdb copy is restricted to in-frame clones and leaves out a portion. From that table come the V and J calls and clone size; the DNA was used to work out D and trimming. The sample holds around 160,000 clones; 70% to 90% are singletons and the top ten take approximately 2.7%. Per the germline V gene, CDR1 is SGHRS and CDR2 is YFSETQ. V dropped 0 bases and J dropped 5; count of bases not matched to a gene: 1. This CDR3 has 15 residues. These data originate in a study of blood T cell repertoires in COVID-19. For the study at large: Researchers got acute and convalescent COVID-19 samples from the United States, Italy and Spain.

The sample consisted of peripheral blood. V is TRBV5-1 and J is TRBJ2-5, with 13 bases matching TRBD2. The TCR comes from a woman aged 40 to 50 with active or convalescent COVID-19. CDR3 residues: CASSLALAGGETQYF. The CDR3 DNA reads TGCGCCAGCAGCTTGGCACTAGCGGGAGGGGAGACCCAGTACTTC.